These 22 T cell receptor beta chains originate from one sample sequenced in a study of blood T cell repertoires in COVID-19. Some clones are missing from TCRdb's copy, which holds only in-frame ones; the method was immunoSEQ multiplex PCR. This sample carries approximately 300,000 clones, 90% to 95% of them seen once, and the ten largest clones take roughly 3.9%. Material: PBMCs or T cells enriched from blood (not recorded which). The source is a woman in her 30s who had been exposed to COVID-19.

V is TRBV24-1 and J is TRBJ2-3; TRBD2 is a possible D gene (6 bases). V lost 3 bases to trimming and J lost 1 base, with 16 bases between them. Germline loops: CDR1 KGHDR, CDR2 SFDVKD. This CDR3 comprises 17 residues. CDR3 sequence reads: CATSDDGRGGGTDTQYF. The CDR3 nucleotides are TGTGCCACCAGTGATGACGGGCGGGGTGGCGGCACAGATACGCAGTATTTT.

The chain combines TRBV6-5 with TRBJ1-3; D is undetermined. The CDR3 is 15 residues long. Germline loops: CDR1 MNHEY, CDR2 SVGAGI. Between the trimmed V and J ends, which lost 2 bases and 0 bases, there was a span of 8 bases. The chain's CDR3 is CASSYGPGSGNTIYF. In DNA, the CDR3 is TGTGCCAGCAGTTACGGCCCGGGCTCTGGAAACACCATATATTTT.

This chain connects TRBV10-2 to TRBJ2-5, with TRBD1 matching 10 bases. CDR1 and CDR2 (germline): WSHSY, SAAADI. The CDR3 length is 15 residues. Trimming at V came to 2 bases and at J to 5 bases, leaving 5 bases not matched to a gene. The CDR3 bases are TGCGCCAGCAGTGAGAGGACAGGGGGGAGGGAGACCCAGTACTTC. Translation gives CASSERTGGRETQYF.

The gene calls are TRBV5-1 and TRBJ2-3, with TRBD1 identical over 8 bases. The J segment lost 6 bases and the V segment lost 2 bases, leaving 5 bases of the junction unmatched. The CDR3 length is 14 residues. CDR1 SGHRS and CDR2 YFSETQ come from the germline V gene. This CDR3 reads CASSFGTGLDTQYF. The CDR3 DNA reads as TGCGCCAGCAGCTTCGGGACAGGCTTGGATACGCAGTATTTT.

The rearrangement joins TRBV9 to TRBJ1-2; D may be TRBD1 (5 bases). This CDR3 region has 15 residues. Trimming pared 2 bases from V and 5 bases from J, leaving 16 bases between. Germline V gives CDR1 SGDLS, CDR2 YYNGEE. CDR3 protein: CASSVNPGTTYGYTF. In DNA, the CDR3 is TGTGCCAGCAGCGTCAACCCGGGGACTACTTATGGCTACACCTTC.

The chain carries TRBV19 and TRBJ2-3; D remains unclear. The germline gives CDR1 LNHDA, CDR2 SQIVND (reference sequence). This CDR3 has 17 residues. The V end lost 4 bases, the J end lost 0 bases, and 17 bases lay between the germline ends. CDR3 sequence reads: CASSTPPAGYSTDTQYF. The DNA for the CDR3 is TGTGCCAGTAGTACCCCCCCAGCCGGGTATAGCACAGATACGCAGTATTTT. The full variable domain, its missing parts supplied by reference TRBV19 and TRBJ2-3, is DGGITQSPKYLFRKEGQNVTLSCEQNLNHDAMYWYRQDPGQGLRLIYYSQIVNDFQKGDIAEGYSVSREKKESFPLTVTSAQKNPTAFYLCASSTPPAGYSTDTQYFGPGTRLTVL.

This clone appeared a few times. The chain is built from TRBV21-1 and TRBJ2-2; the D call in the table, TRBD2, was not verified against the DNA. TRBV21-1 is described as a pseudogene. This CDR3 is 17 amino acids long. In nucleotides, the CDR3 is TGTGCCAGCAGCAAAGTCAGTGGCGGGGGGAACACCGGGGAGCTGTTTTTT. As protein: CASSKVSGGGNTGELFF.

The chain joins TRBV24-1 to TRBJ2-3, with 7 bases lining up with TRBD1. V was pared by 9 bases and J by 7 bases, with 15 bases of the junction left unmatched. This CDR3 spans 15 amino acids. Germline V gene sequence: CDR1 KGHDR, CDR2 SFDVKD. The CDR3 DNA sequence: TGTGCCACCGGAACTAGTAGACAGGGTGAGAATACGCAGTATTTT. It yields the protein CATGTSRQGENTQYF.

The CDR3 sequence: CASSPRAGPSSYGYTF. The CDR3 DNA sequence: TGTGCCAGCAGCCCCAGGGCAGGGCCAAGTTCCTATGGCTACACCTTC. The V call is TRBV7-2, the J call TRBJ1-2, with a tentative D call TRBD1 (5 bases). V lost 5 bases, J lost 4 bases, and 20 bases lay in between. Germline CDR1 reads SGHTA; CDR2 reads FQGNSA. The CDR3 sequence is 16 residues long.

The rearrangement joins TRBV30 to TRBJ1-1; D not resolved. The CDR3 spans 13 residues. The germline V and J ends were trimmed by 2 bases and 6 bases, with 13 bases remaining between them. Looked up from germline, CDR1 is GTSNPN and CDR2 is SVGIG (reference sequence). For the CDR3, the DNA is TGTGCCTGGAGTATGGTCGGTGTGGCTGAAGCTTTCTTT. Amino acids: CAWSMVGVAEAFF.

The chain carries TRBV9 and TRBJ1-1; the D gene is possibly TRBD1 (5 bases). This CDR3 is built from 18 residues. Looked up from germline, CDR1 is SGDLS and CDR2 is YYNGEE. V was pared by 3 bases and J by 2 bases, with 23 bases between. The CDR3 here is CASSAKMDGAGSNTEAFF. In DNA, the CDR3 is TGTGCCAGCAGCGCGAAGATGGATGGGGCAGGATCCAACACTGAAGCTTTCTTT.

The rearrangement uses TRBV7-9 and TRBJ2-2, with D possibly matching TRBD1 (6 bases). Per germline, CDR1 SEHNR and CDR2 FQNEAQ (reference sequence). V dropped 1 base and J dropped 3 bases, with 15 bases sitting between them. The CDR3 has 17 amino acids. The CDR3 is CASSLVAGVHHTGELFF. The CDR3 coding sequence is TGTGCCAGCAGCTTAGTGGCAGGGGTTCATCACACCGGGGAGCTGTTTTTT.

This chain connects TRBV5-1 to TRBJ1-6, with 7 bases matching TRBD1. Germline loops: CDR1 SGHRS, CDR2 YFSETQ. There are 14 residues in the CDR3. The junction had 1 base not matched to a gene; V was cut back by 0 bases and J by 7 bases. The CDR3 protein is CASSLDRGNSPLHF. The CDR3 DNA is TGCGCCAGCAGCTTGGACAGGGGCAATTCACCCCTCCACTTT.

The rearrangement links TRBV9 to TRBJ2-7; possible D gene TRBD2, 5 bases. Germline values: CDR1 SGDLS, CDR2 YYNGEE. The CDR3 covers 17 residues. Trimming removed 4 bases at V and 6 bases at J, with 26 bases between. This chain's CDR3 is CASSPTSSSFSLGEQYF. CDR3 DNA sequence: TGTGCCAGCAGCCCCACCTCATCTAGCTTTAGTCTGGGCGAGCAGTACTTC. The full variable domain, its missing parts supplied by reference TRBV9 and TRBJ2-7, is DSGVTQTPKHLITATGQRVTLRCSPRSGDLSVYWYQQSLDQGLQFLIQYYNGEERAKGNILERFSAQQFPDLHSELNLSSLELGDSALYFCASSPTSSSFSLGEQYFGPGTRLTVT.

The chain recombines TRBV30 with TRBJ1-4, with D perhaps matching TRBD1 (6 bases). The ends were cut back, 2 bases at V and 4 bases at J, with 17 bases in the middle. The V gene's germline CDR1 is GTSNPN and CDR2 SVGIG (reference sequence). The CDR3 contains 16 residues. The CDR3 region is CAWSSTGGPFNEKLFF. The CDR3 nucleotides read TGTGCCTGGAGTTCGACGGGGGGCCCATTTAATGAAAAACTGTTTTTT.

This clone was counted a single time. The rearrangement uses TRBV4-1 and TRBJ2-7; D perhaps matches TRBD2 (5 bases). The CDR3 covers 16 residues. CDR1 and CDR2 from the germline V gene are MGHRA and YSYEKL. Deletions cut 4 bases from V and 2 bases from J, with 18 bases between. CDR3 amino acids: CASSRGSGRGTYEQYF. CDR3 DNA: TGCGCCAGCAGCCGAGGTAGTGGCAGAGGGACCTACGAGCAGTACTTC.

The chain carries TRBV6-5 and TRBJ1-3; no definite D call. This CDR3 region has 15 residues. Trimming cost V 7 bases and J 3 bases, with 16 bases left between them. Looked up from germline, CDR1 is MNHEY and CDR2 is SVGAGI. CDR3 nucleotides: TGTGCCAGCACCTCAGGCGGGGAGGATGGAAACACCATATATTTT. Translation gives CASTSGGEDGNTIYF.

The V and J genes are TRBV13 and TRBJ1-5; 10 nucleotides match TRBD1. CDR3 length: 14 residues. CDR1 is PRHDT and CDR2 is FYEKMQ in the germline V gene (reference sequence). V gave up 3 bases and J gave up 6 bases; unmatched junction bases: 2. The CDR3 sequence: CASSLGQGSQPQHF. CDR3 nucleotides: TGTGCCAGCAGCTTGGGACAGGGGAGTCAGCCCCAGCATTTT. The whole variable domain, remainder taken from reference TRBV13 and TRBJ1-5, is AAGVIQSPRHLIKEKRETATLKCYPIPRHDTVYWYQQGPGQDPQFLISFYEKMQSDKGSIPDRFSAQQFSDYHSELNMSSLELGDSALYFCASSLGQGSQPQHFGDGTRLSIL.

The chain uses TRBV29-1 and TRBJ1-1; no clear D gene. Between the trimmed V and J ends, which lost 3 bases and 11 bases, there was a span of 13 bases. The CDR3 runs 11 residues. Germline-derived CDR1 and CDR2 are SQVTM and ANQGSEA. The CDR3 loop reads CSVDRRRGAFF. As DNA, the CDR3 is TGCAGCGTTGATAGGCGCAGAGGGGCTTTCTTT.

This clone was found once. The rearrangement joins TRBV12-3 or TRBV12-4 to TRBJ1-2; D not certain. The CDR3 sequence is 12 residues long. Trimming stripped 5 bases from V and 8 bases from J, with 12 bases between. In DNA form, the CDR3 reads TGTGCCAGCAGTCGAGACACGTCCGGCTACACCTTC. It is translated as CASSRDTSGYTF.

This sequence joins TRBV10-3 and TRBJ2-7; the match to TRBD2 covers 7 bases. The CDR3 has 14 residues. V lost 2 bases to trimming and J lost 4 bases; unmatched junction nucleotides: 5. Germline V gene lookup returns CDR1 ENHRY and CDR2 SYGVKD. This chain's CDR3 is CAISERAGVYEQYF. CDR3 sequence (DNA): TGTGCCATCAGTGAGAGGGCGGGGGTTTACGAGCAGTACTTC.

The chain is built from TRBV19 and TRBJ1-4, with a tentative D call TRBD1 (5 bases). From germline, CDR1 is LNHDA and CDR2 SQIVND (reference sequence). The CDR3 covers 16 residues. V lost 3 bases and J lost 4, with 15 bases in between. The CDR3 DNA reads TGTGCCAGTAGTATCGACGCAGGGTGGGGTAATGAAAAACTGTTTTTT. Its translation is CASSIDAGWGNEKLFF. Supplemented by reference TRBV19 and TRBJ1-4, the full variable domain reads DGGITQSPKYLFRKEGQNVTLSCEQNLNHDAMYWYRQDPGQGLRLIYYSQIVNDFQKGDIAEGYSVSREKKESFPLTVTSAQKNPTAFYLCASSIDAGWGNEKLFFGSGTQLSVL.